This passage covers 20 T cell receptor beta chains from one sample sequenced in a study of CD8 T cells in ankylosing spondylitis. TCRdb reprocessed the 5' RACE reads with MiXCR, giving one entry per CDR3 protein. In the table there are more than 250,000 distinct CDR3 sequences, 11% of which are singletons. The sample comprised blood, either unsorted or a sorted T cell fraction (not recorded which). Receptor source: a female donor with ankylosing spondylitis or in good health (not recorded which).

A remark on this clonotype: A much larger clonotype is one base distant, so this may be a read error. The V and J genes are TRBV11-2 and TRBJ2-3; tentatively, D is TRBD2 (7 bases). The CDR3 is 20 amino acids. Germline V gene data show CDR1 as SGHAT and CDR2 as FQNNGV. V gave up 1 base and J gave up 4 bases, with 27 bases separating them. The DNA for the CDR3 is TGTGCCAGCAGCTTAGTCCAGTTCCGACTAGTGGGGGGGCACCCAGATACGCAGTATTTT. It specifies CASSLVQFRLVGGHPDTQYF.

This clonotype has a count of ten or more. The chain links TRBV6-5 to TRBJ2-5; D might be TRBD1 (6 bases). CDR1 and CDR2 from the germline V gene are MNHEY and SVGAGI. The V gene lost 4 bases and the J gene lost 5 bases, with 11 bases spanning the gap. The CDR3 is made up of 13 amino acids. CDR3 protein: CASSLRTAETQYF. CDR3 coding DNA: TGTGCCAGCAGTTTACGGACAGCCGAGACCCAGTACTTC.

This clonotype was picked up many times. The chain has TRBV5-5 and TRBJ2-1; D possibly corresponds to TRBD2 (6 bases). This CDR3 contains 15 residues. Germline lookup yields CDR1 SGHKS and CDR2 YYEKEE (reference sequence). V lost 4 bases and J 7 bases, leaving 18 bases between the germline ends. The DNA of the CDR3 is TGTGCCAGCAGCGTGGGACCCCAGGAGGGGAATGAGCAGTTCTTC. It specifies CASSVGPQEGNEQFF.

The table lists this clonotype with a few counts. The chain recombines TRBV6-2 or TRBV6-3 with TRBJ1-6, with TRBD1 identical over 9 bases. The CDR3 runs 21 residues. J lost 5 bases, V lost 8 bases, and 25 bases had no gene match. CDR1 is MNHEY, CDR2 SVGEGT, per germline. CDR3 region: CASGVRGTGKFSVVNNSPLHF. DNA of the CDR3: TGTGCCAGCGGGGTCCGGGGGACAGGGAAGTTTTCCGTCGTGAATAATTCACCCCTCCACTTT.

The sample holds many counts of this clonotype. The chain joins TRBV27 to TRBJ1-2; D is undetermined. Germline assignment: CDR1 MNHEY and CDR2 SMNVEV (reference sequence). This CDR3 region has 13 residues. Trimming removed 3 bases from V and 4 bases from J, with 9 bases in between. Here the CDR3 DNA reads TGTGCCAGCAGTTTTGAACCTGGCTATGGCTACACCTTC. It codes for CASSFEPGYGYTF.

The sample holds many counts of this clonotype. V is TRBV5-1 and J is TRBJ2-3; 9 bases are shared with TRBD1. V shed 2 bases and J 0 bases; nucleotides not matched to a gene: 4. This CDR3 is 16 amino acids long. The germline V gene has CDR1 SGHRS and CDR2 YFSETQ. The CDR3 DNA reads TGCGCCAGCAGCTTCTCGACAGGGGGTAGCACAGATACGCAGTATTTT. Its protein product is CASSFSTGGSTDTQYF.

This clonotype appeared many times. The gene calls are TRBV20-1 and TRBJ2-1; 10 bases are a match to TRBD2. Trimming removed 6 bases from V and 3 bases from J; junction bases left unmatched: 5. CDR1 and CDR2 (germline): DFQATT, SNEGSKA (reference sequence). The CDR3 has 14 residues. CDR3 nucleotide sequence: TGCAGTGCCGCGGGACTAGCGCTCTACAATGAGCAGTTCTTC. This translates into CSAAGLALYNEQFF.

In the case of this clonotype: This could be a read error, since a much larger clone is one nucleotide away. The chain couples TRBV29-1 to TRBJ1-2, with 7 bases matching TRBD1. Per germline, CDR1 SQVTM and CDR2 ANQGSEA. The CDR3 length is 13 residues. CDR3 in DNA: TGCAGCGTCGACAGGGCGGGCTACTATGGCTACGCCTTC. Translated, it gives CSVDRAGYYGYAF.

This clonotype was found once. This chain uses TRBV6-4 with TRBJ2-2; TRBD1 agrees at 9 bases. The J segment lost 9 bases and the V segment lost 5 bases, leaving 10 bases of the junction unmatched. This CDR3 spans 15 amino acids. Germline assignment: CDR1 MRHNA and CDR2 SNTAGT. The CDR3 DNA follows: TGTGCCAGCAGTAAAGATCCGGGACAGGGCCGGGAGCTGTTTTTT. As protein: CASSKDPGQGRELFF.

This clonotype was counted a few times. This chain uses TRBV7-2 with TRBJ2-1; TRBD2 matches at 7 bases. V lost 4 bases to trimming and J lost 7 bases; unmatched junction nucleotides: 13. This CDR3 has 16 residues. CDR1 is SGHTA and CDR2 is FQGNSA in the germline V gene. CDR3 sequence: CASSSHWEGLRNEQFF. DNA for the CDR3: TGTGCCAGCAGCTCCCATTGGGAGGGCCTCCGGAATGAGCAGTTCTTC.

In its sample, this clonotype was seen a few times. The J gene is TRBJ2-7, the V gene TRBV5-5; the D gene could be TRBD1 or TRBD2 (6 bases each). The length of the CDR3 is 13 residues. CDR1 is SGHKS and CDR2 is YYEKEE in the germline V gene (reference sequence). V lost 4 bases and J 7 bases, leaving 15 bases between the germline ends. CDR3 loop: CASSNQQGREQYF. The DNA of the CDR3 is TGTGCCAGCAGCAATCAGCAGGGGAGGGAGCAGTACTTC.

The chain carries TRBV7-2 and TRBJ1-2, with 9 bases matching TRBD1. After removal of 5 bases from V and 8 bases from J, the junction contained 9 bases not matched to a gene. This CDR3 is 14 amino acids long. The germline V gene has CDR1 SGHTA and CDR2 FQGNSA. The CDR3 sequence: CASSINTGGEGYTF. The CDR3 DNA reads as TGTGCCAGCAGCATAAACACAGGGGGCGAAGGCTACACCTTC.

This clonotype was observed many times. The chain combines TRBV5-6 with TRBJ2-7; no definite D call. In germline, CDR1 is SGHDT, CDR2 YYEEEE. V gave up 2 bases and J gave up 3 bases, with 6 bases separating them. The CDR3 is made up of 12 amino acids. The CDR3 region is CASSLRRYEQYF. In DNA form, the CDR3 reads TGTGCCAGCAGCTTACGCCGCTACGAGCAGTACTTC.

The table lists this clonotype with a few counts. The rearrangement links TRBV7-9 to TRBJ1-2, with no clear D. The CDR3 extends over 12 amino acids. V gave up 5 bases and J gave up 5 bases, with 9 bases separating them. The V gene's germline CDR1 is SEHNR and CDR2 FQNEAQ (reference sequence). The chain's CDR3 is CASSLKEYGYTF. CDR3 sequence (DNA): TGTGCCAGCAGCCTAAAGGAGTATGGCTACACCTTC.

This clonotype was observed many times. The chain joins TRBV5-1 to TRBJ2-3, with unresolved D. This CDR3 contains 15 residues. The germline gives CDR1 SGHRS, CDR2 YFSETQ. V was trimmed by 1 base and J by 4 bases, leaving 13 bases between them. CDR3 in DNA: TGCGCCAGCAGCTTGTTGGTGGACGGGCCAGATACGCAGTATTTT. Amino acids: CASSLLVDGPDTQYF.

This clonotype was recorded at least ten times. This chain connects TRBV5-1 to TRBJ2-3; 8 bases fit TRBD1. The germline V gene encodes CDR1 SGHRS and CDR2 YFSETQ. The CDR3 has 15 residues. After removal of 2 bases from V and 2 bases from J, the junction contained 4 bases not matched to a gene. CDR3 coding DNA: TGCGCCAGCAGCTTACCGACAGGGGACACAGATACGCAGTATTTT. The encoded protein is CASSLPTGDTDTQYF.

This clonotype was observed a few times. This chain links TRBV27 with TRBJ2-7; 8 bases agree with TRBD1. V shed 2 bases, J shed 1 base, and the junction held 19 bases outside the gene matches. The germline gives CDR1 MNHEY, CDR2 SMNVEV (reference sequence). The CDR3 contains 20 residues. This CDR3 reads CASSLRPGGAGGLPSYEQYF. As DNA, the CDR3 is TGTGCCAGCAGTTTAAGGCCGGGTGGGGCAGGGGGCTTACCTTCCTACGAGCAGTACTTC.

The rearrangement joins TRBV7-2 to TRBJ2-7, with unresolved D. Trimming cost V 2 bases and J 3 bases, with 5 bases left between them. This CDR3 has 12 residues. CDR1 is SGHTA and CDR2 is FQGNSA in the germline V gene. The CDR3 DNA reads as TGTGCCAGCAGCTTACAGGTCTACGAGCAGTACTTC. Translated, it gives CASSLQVYEQYF.

About this clonotype: This may come from a read error, since a much larger clone is one base off. This chain joins TRBV7-2 and TRBJ2-5; tentative D call: TRBD2 (6 bases). The CDR3 is 15 amino acids. Germline-derived CDR1 and CDR2 are SGHTA and FQGNSA. CDR3 sequence reads: CASREDSGPQETPYF. DNA for the CDR3: TGTGCCAGCAGAGAAGATAGCGGCCCCCAGGAGACCCCGTACTTC.

This clonotype was detected ten times or more. This chain links TRBV28 with TRBJ1-5; no definite D call. V was shortened by 7 bases and J by 6 bases, with 22 bases between the two germline ends. Germline V gene sequence: CDR1 MDHEN, CDR2 SYDVKM. The CDR3 runs 16 residues. CDR3 DNA: TGTGCCAGCATGAACCCGGGAGCCAATCGAGGTCAGCCCCAGCATTTT. This sequence encodes CASMNPGANRGQPQHF.